A selection of T cell receptor beta chains follows, all from one sample in a study of cytomegalovirus exposure and HLA in healthy donors. The protocol was immunoSEQ multiplex PCR, while the TCRdb copy is restricted to in-frame clones and leaves out a portion. This sample has around 130,000 clones, with 70% to 80% found just once. The sample comprised PBMCs. These receptors all stem from a human donor in good health. Both conserved end residues are part of each CDR3. The D gene is left open where the match is weak. Not all rows give a size; the values are once, few, many and, for expanded clones, a class.

j_call clone_size d_call v_call cdr3_nt cdr3_aa
TRBJ1-6 NA TRBD1 TRBV19 TGTGCCAGTAGTATAACGACAGGGAACTACCCAAGCTCCTATAATTCACCCCTCCACTTT CASSITTGNYPSSYNSPLHF
TRBJ1-2 NA NA TRBV30 TGTGCCTGGAGTGACAATACCTATGGCTACACCTTC CAWSDNTYGYTF
TRBJ1-5 NA NA TRBV25-1 TGTGCCAGCAGTGATGCCGGGGATCAGCCCCAGCATTTT CASSDAGDQPQHF
TRBJ1-2 NA TRBD1 TRBV6-1 TGTGCCAGCAGAGAAAGGACAGGGGCCTATTTTAACTATGGCTACACCTTC CASRERTGAYFNYGYTF
TRBJ2-1 few TRBD2 TRBV19 TGTGCCACCGTGACTAGCGGGGGGAGTATCTACAATGAGCAGTTCTTC CATVTSGGSIYNEQFF
TRBJ2-1 NA TRBD2 TRBV11-2 TGTGCCAGCAGCTTTAGCGGGGGTTCCTACAATGAGCAGTTCTTC CASSFSGGSYNEQFF
TRBJ2-7 once TRBD1 TRBV7-9 TGTGCCAGCAGCCGGGACAGTCAGGACGAGCAGTACTTC CASSRDSQDEQYF
TRBJ2-7 NA NA TRBV6-5 TGTGCCAGCAGTTACCAGGGAGGCGAGCAGTACTTC CASSYQGGEQYF
TRBJ2-3 NA TRBD2 TRBV7-6 TGTGCCAGCAGCAAGAGACTAGCGGGGGGGAGGGGCACAGATACGCAGTATTTT CASSKRLAGGRGTDTQYF
TRBJ2-7 NA TRBD1 TRBV11-3 TGTGCCAGCAGCTTAGGACCGGGACAGGGGTACGAGCAGTACTTC CASSLGPGQGYEQYF
TRBJ2-2 NA TRBD2 TRBV6-5 TGTGCCCGGGGGGGGGCAGACCCGAACACCGGGGAGCTGTTTTTT CARGGADPNTGELFF
TRBJ2-3 NA NA TRBV10-3 TGTGCCGTCCTATCAGGGGATCGGACAGATACGCAGTATTTT CAVLSGDRTDTQYF
TRBJ1-4 once NA TRBV25-1 TGTGCCAGCAGTGAATATCGGGCAGCTCAGAGGGCAAATGAAAAACTGTTTTTT CASSEYRAAQRANEKLFF
TRBJ1-4 NA NA TRBV5-1 TGCGCCAGCAGCTTCGTCCTGACAGATTTCACTCGTTCTAATGAAAAACTGTTTTTT CASSFVLTDFTRSNEKLFF
TRBJ2-7 NA TRBD1 TRBV2 TGTGCCAGCAGTGATGTGGGACAGGGAGTTAACGAGCAGTACTTC CASSDVGQGVNEQYF
TRBJ2-1 NA TRBD1 TRBV10-3 TGTGCCATCGGCAACAGGGGTAATTACAATGAGCAGTTCTTC CAIGNRGNYNEQFF
TRBJ1-5 NA NA TRBV2 TGTGCCAGCAGTGATAGGGGTGGCAATCAGCCCCAGCATTTT CASSDRGGNQPQHF
TRBJ2-1 few NA TRBV5-1 TGCGCCAGCAGCTTGGCCCAGGATCAGAAGTTCTTC CASSLAQDQKFF
TRBJ2-7 NA TRBD1 TRBV7-2 TGTGCCAGCAGCTCAAGGGACAGGAGCTCCTACGAGCAGTACTTC CASSSRDRSSYEQYF
TRBJ2-1 NA NA TRBV5-4 TGTGCCAGCAGCTTGCGCGTTTCTGAGCAGTTCTTC CASSLRVSEQFF
TRBJ2-7 NA TRBD2 TRBV9 TGTGCCAGCAGCGCGGGACTACCGGTCTCCTACGAGCAGTACTTC CASSAGLPVSYEQYF
TRBJ2-7 NA NA TRBV27 TGTGCCAGCAGCCGAGACGAGGTTCGCGAGCAGTACTTC CASSRDEVREQYF
TRBJ2-7 few NA TRBV7-9 TGTGCCAGCAGCTTCACAGACCAGTACTACGAGCAGTACTTC CASSFTDQYYEQYF
TRBJ1-2 NA NA TRBV5-1 TGCGCCAGCAGCTTGGGTACAGGGAACGGGCATGGCTACACCTTC CASSLGTGNGHGYTF
TRBJ2-1 NA NA TRBV7-2 TGTGCCAGCAGCTTAGCGCCAGGAGCGCGGGGGCAGTTCTTC CASSLAPGARGQFF
TRBJ2-7 NA NA TRBV5-1 TGCGCCAGCAGCTTAGGCACAGGCTACGAGCAGTACTTC CASSLGTGYEQYF
TRBJ2-5 few NA TRBV5-4 TGTGCCAGCAGCTCGCAGGCTACGGAGACCCAGTACTTC CASSSQATETQYF
TRBJ1-4 NA NA TRBV4-3 TGCGCCAGCAGCCGAAGGGGGGGGGCTGGGGAAAAACTGTTTTTT CASSRRGGAGEKLFF
TRBJ2-7 few TRBD1 TRBV6-1 TGTGCCAGCAGTGATGGGACAGGCGGACCCTACGAGCAGTACTTC CASSDGTGGPYEQYF
TRBJ1-4 NA NA TRBV4-1 TGCGCCAGCAGCCAGGTGGAGATGAGTGAAAAACTGTTTTTT CASSQVEMSEKLFF
TRBJ1-2 NA NA TRBV28 TGTGCCAGTGAGGAGGGAGCAAAGAACTATGGCTACACCTTC CASEEGAKNYGYTF
TRBJ2-7 NA TRBD2 TRBV7-2 TGTGCCAGCAGCGCAGGAGCCGTAGGGACTAGCGGGAGAGTCTACGAGCAGTACTTC CASSAGAVGTSGRVYEQYF
TRBJ1-2 NA TRBD1 TRBV5-4 TGTGCCAGCAGCTTGGTCGGACAGGGGGCTTATGGCTACACCTTC CASSLVGQGAYGYTF
TRBJ1-2 NA NA TRBV27 TGTGCCAGCAGTCAATTACGAGGGCCTTTTATTAACTATGGCTACACCTTC CASSQLRGPFINYGYTF
TRBJ1-5 medium-sized TRBD1 TRBV6-1 TGTGCCAGCACTGCGAGGGACAGGGGATTGCAGCCCCAGCATTTT CASTARDRGLQPQHF
TRBJ2-3 few TRBD2 TRBV7-3 TGTGCCAGCAGCCCCCTAGCGGGGATTACAGATACGCAGTATTTT CASSPLAGITDTQYF
TRBJ2-1 NA NA TRBV18 TGTGCCAGCTCACCATTGCCCAGTCTCAATGAGCAGTTCTTC CASSPLPSLNEQFF
TRBJ2-5 NA TRBD1 TRBV5-1 TGCGCCAGCAGCTTGGGAGGGGGCGGGGAGACCCAGTACTTC CASSLGGGGETQYF
TRBJ2-3 NA TRBD2 TRBV7-2 TGTGCCAGCAGCGGAGATAGCGGGAGAGGAGATACGCAGTATTTT CASSGDSGRGDTQYF
TRBJ2-7 NA NA TRBV19 TGTGCCAGTAGTCCAAAGGGGACAAATTACGAGCAGTACTTC CASSPKGTNYEQYF
TRBJ1-2 NA TRBD1 TRBV6-5 TGTGCCAGCAGGTGGACAGGGGGCGTTGGCTACACCTTC CASRWTGGVGYTF
TRBJ1-5 NA NA TRBV28 TGTGCCAGCACTTTCTTCGGGTCATCACGTCAGCCCCAGCATTTT CASTFFGSSRQPQHF
TRBJ2-7 NA TRBD1 TRBV5-4 TGTGCCAGCAGCTTGACCGGGACAGTCTACGAGCAGTACTTC CASSLTGTVYEQYF
TRBJ2-7 NA TRBD2 TRBV11-1 TGTGCCAGCAGCTTATTCCCCAACCGGGGGGATTCCTACGAGCAGTACTTC CASSLFPNRGDSYEQYF
TRBJ2-7 NA NA TRBV30 TGTGCCTGGAGCCGGAAAACAGGGACCGAGCAGTACTTC CAWSRKTGTEQYF
TRBJ2-2 NA NA TRBV10-1 TGCGCCAGCACCCACGGTGCCGGGGAGCTGTTTTTT CASTHGAGELFF
TRBJ1-6 NA TRBD1 TRBV27 TGTGCCAGCAGTTTCGCGGGACAGACCTATAATTCACCCCTCCACTTT CASSFAGQTYNSPLHF
TRBJ2-2 NA TRBD1 TRBV5-6 TGTGCCAGCAACTCCCTAAGGGGGCTACAGGGCGGGGAGCTGTTTTTT CASNSLRGLQGGELFF
TRBJ1-5 NA NA TRBV30 TGTGCCTGGAGTGTCGGAGAAGATCAGCCCCAGCATTTT CAWSVGEDQPQHF
TRBJ1-5 NA NA TRBV19 TGTGCCAGTAGTACGAGGGATGGCCAGCCCCAGCATTTT CASSTRDGQPQHF
TRBJ1-1 NA TRBD1 TRBV19 TGTGCCAGTAGTCGCCGGGACAGGGCTACTGAAGCTTTCTTT CASSRRDRATEAFF
TRBJ2-1 NA TRBD2 TRBV5-1 TGCGCCAGCAGCAACGGACTAGCGGGGGGGCTGGGTTCTGGCTACAATGAGCAGTTCTTC CASSNGLAGGLGSGYNEQFF
TRBJ1-1 few NA TRBV28 TGTGCCAGCAGTTTCTCTAGACGGGTTGAAGCTTTCTTT CASSFSRRVEAFF
TRBJ2-3 NA NA TRBV5-1 TGCGCCAGCAGCTTAGGTCAGGGGGAGGCAGATACGCAGTATTTT CASSLGQGEADTQYF
TRBJ1-4 NA NA TRBV5-4 TGTGCCAGCAGCTTAACGGGGAATCCTAATGAAAAACTGTTTTTT CASSLTGNPNEKLFF
TRBJ1-1 once TRBD1 TRBV7-3 TGTGCCAGCAGCCCCACAGGGGGCTTCACTGAAGCTTCCTTT CASSPTGGFTEASF
TRBJ1-1 NA TRBD1 TRBV14 TGTGCCAGCAGCCTGAACACAGGGGGCATGTTGGGGGTGAACACTGAAGCTTTCTTT CASSLNTGGMLGVNTEAFF
TRBJ2-7 NA TRBD1 TRBV19 TGTGCCAGTAGCCCGATGCGGGGACAGGGGGGGACCTACGAGCAGTACTTC CASSPMRGQGGTYEQYF
TRBJ2-5 NA NA TRBV6-1 TGTGCCAGCAGTGTGACAGATGACCAAGAGACCCAGTACTTC CASSVTDDQETQYF
TRBJ2-3 few NA TRBV7-2 TGTGCCAGCAGCCCCGAGGGCCGAGGAAGTGACACGCAGTATTTT CASSPEGRGSDTQYF